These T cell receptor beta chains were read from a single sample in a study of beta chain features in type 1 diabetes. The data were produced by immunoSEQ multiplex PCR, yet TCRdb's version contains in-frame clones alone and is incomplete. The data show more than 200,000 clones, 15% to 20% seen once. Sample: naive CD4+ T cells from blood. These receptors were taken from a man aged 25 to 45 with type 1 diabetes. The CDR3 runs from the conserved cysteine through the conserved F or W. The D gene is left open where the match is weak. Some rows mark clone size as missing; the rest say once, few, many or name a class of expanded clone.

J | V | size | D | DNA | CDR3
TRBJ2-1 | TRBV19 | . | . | TGTGCCAGTTCTGCGGGGAATGAGCAGTTCTTC | CASSAGNEQFF
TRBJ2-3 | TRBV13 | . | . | TGTGCCAGCAGCTTTTTAGATACGCAGTATTTT | CASSFLDTQYF
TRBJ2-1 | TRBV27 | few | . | TGTGCCAGCAGTCAGACTCTAGTGTCTGAGCAGTTCTTC | CASSQTLVSEQFF
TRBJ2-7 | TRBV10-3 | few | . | TGTGCCATCAGTGATTCGGGGGACGGCTACGAGCAGTACTTC | CAISDSGDGYEQYF
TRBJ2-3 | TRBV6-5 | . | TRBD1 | TGTGCCAGCAGTTATCGACAGGGGGTCCCAGATACGCAGTATTTT | CASSYRQGVPDTQYF
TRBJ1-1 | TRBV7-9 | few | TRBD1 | TGTGCCAGCTTGGGACAGGGGAACACTGAAGCTTTCTTT | CASLGQGNTEAFF
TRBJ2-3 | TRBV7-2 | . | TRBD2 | TGTGCCAGCAGCTTAGCGTTAGCGGGAGGGCCCGCAGATACGCAGTATTTT | CASSLALAGGPADTQYF
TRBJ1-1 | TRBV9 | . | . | TGTGCCAGCAGCGTTCAGGGCTATAGCGCTGAAGCTTTCTTT | CASSVQGYSAEAFF
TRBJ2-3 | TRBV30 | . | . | TGTGCCTGGAGTGCCGTCGGCAGACTCTACACAGATACGCAGTATTTT | CAWSAVGRLYTDTQYF
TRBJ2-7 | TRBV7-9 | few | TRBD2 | TGTGCCAGCAGCCCCTGGACTAGCGGGAGATACGAGCAGTACTTC | CASSPWTSGRYEQYF
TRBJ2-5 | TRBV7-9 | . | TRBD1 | TGTGCCAGCAGCCGCGGACAGGGGGTCCAAGAGACCCAGTACTTC | CASSRGQGVQETQYF
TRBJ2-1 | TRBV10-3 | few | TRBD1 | TGTGCCATCAGTCCCGGGACAGTTAATGAGCAGTTCTTC | CAISPGTVNEQFF
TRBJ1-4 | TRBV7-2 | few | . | TGTGCCAGCAGCTGGGGGTTTAATGAAAAACTGTTTTTT | CASSWGFNEKLFF
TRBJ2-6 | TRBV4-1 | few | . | TGCGCCAGCAGCCCCTCCGGACAGTCTGGGGCCAACGTCCTGACTTTC | CASSPSGQSGANVLTF
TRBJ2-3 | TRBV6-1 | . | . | TGTGCCAGCAGTCTACGATCTAGCACAGATACGCAGTATTTT | CASSLRSSTDTQYF
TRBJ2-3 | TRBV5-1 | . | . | TGCGCCAGCAGCCTACCTACTAGCCCAGATACGCAGTATTTT | CASSLPTSPDTQYF
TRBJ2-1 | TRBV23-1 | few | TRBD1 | TGCGCCAGCAGTCAATCGAGAGACAGGGCAGGGGAGCAGTTCTTC | CASSQSRDRAGEQFF
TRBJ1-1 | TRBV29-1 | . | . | TGCAGCGTTCAACGGCTGAACACTGAAGCTTTCTTT | CSVQRLNTEAFF
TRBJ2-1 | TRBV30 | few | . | TGTGCCTGGAGAGAACTTATGGAGACTGAGCAGTTCTTC | CAWRELMETEQFF
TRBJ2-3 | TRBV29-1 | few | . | TGCAGCGCCCGCAAAACCACTAGCACGGATACGCAGTATTTT | CSARKTTSTDTQYF
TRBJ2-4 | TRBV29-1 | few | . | TGCAGCGTTGATTCGGTGATAGCCAAAAACATTCAGTACTTC | CSVDSVIAKNIQYF
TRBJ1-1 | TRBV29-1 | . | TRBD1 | TGCAGCGTTGAAAGGGACAGCTTACATCACACTGAAGCTTTCTTT | CSVERDSLHHTEAFF
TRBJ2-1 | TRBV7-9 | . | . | TGTGCCAGCAGCTTAGTAGGCGGTTCCTACAATGAGCAGTTCTTC | CASSLVGGSYNEQFF
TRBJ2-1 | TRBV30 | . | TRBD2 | TGTGCCTGGACCAAGACTTCTAGCGGGACTGTGAGCTCCTACAATGAGCAGTTCTTC | CAWTKTSSGTVSSYNEQFF
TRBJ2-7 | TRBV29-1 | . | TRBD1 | TGCAGCGCCACAGGGGGCACTCGGTCTGAGCAGTACTTC | CSATGGTRSEQYF
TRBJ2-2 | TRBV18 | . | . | TGTGCCAGCTCACCAGTACAAGCGAACACCGGGGAGCTGTTTTTT | CASSPVQANTGELFF
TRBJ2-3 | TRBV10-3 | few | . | TGTGCCATCGGTGGCGTCGGCACAGATACGCAGTATTTT | CAIGGVGTDTQYF
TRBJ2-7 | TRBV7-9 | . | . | TGTGCCAGCAGCTTAATCCCCAAGGGCTGGGGCGAGCAGTACTTC | CASSLIPKGWGEQYF
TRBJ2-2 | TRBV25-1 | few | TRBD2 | TGTGCCAGCAGTCGGGCTAGCGGGAGCGTACCGGGGGAGCTGTTTTTT | CASSRASGSVPGELFF
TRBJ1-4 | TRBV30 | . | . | TGTGCCTGGAACCGCGGGCCAAGTGAAAAACTGTTTTTT | CAWNRGPSEKLFF
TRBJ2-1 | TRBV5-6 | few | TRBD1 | TGTGCCAGCAGCTTGGTGGACAGGGTGAGAGATGAGCAGTTCTTC | CASSLVDRVRDEQFF
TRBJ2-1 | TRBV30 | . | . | TGTGCCTGGAGTGCACTCGCCTACAATGAGCAGTTCTTC | CAWSALAYNEQFF
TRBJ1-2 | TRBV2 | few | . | TGTGCCAGCCAAATGACAGAGCAGAACTATGGCTACACCTTC | CASQMTEQNYGYTF
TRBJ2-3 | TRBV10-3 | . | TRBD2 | TGTGCCACCCTTAGCGGGTCTAGCACAGATACGCAGTATTTT | CATLSGSSTDTQYF
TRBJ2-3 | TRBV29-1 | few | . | TGCAGCGTCGCTAAGACCGGGGGCGGCGATACGCAGTATTTT | CSVAKTGGGDTQYF
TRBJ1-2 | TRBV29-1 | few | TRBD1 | TGCAGCGTAGGGACAGACTATGGCTACACCTTC | CSVGTDYGYTF
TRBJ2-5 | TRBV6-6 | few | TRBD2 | TGTGCCAGCAGGCCAGATAGCGGGAGGGAGACCCAGTACTTC | CASRPDSGRETQYF
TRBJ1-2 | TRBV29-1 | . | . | TGCAGCGTTGCTTACAGGAGCGGCTACACCTTC | CSVAYRSGYTF
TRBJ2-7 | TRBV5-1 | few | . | TGCGCCAGCAGCCTTGAGGATAACTACGAGCAGTACTTC | CASSLEDNYEQYF
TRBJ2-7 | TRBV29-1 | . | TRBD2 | TGCAGCGTTCGAAGAGGACTAGCGGGAGAAGTTCAGTACTTC | CSVRRGLAGEVQYF
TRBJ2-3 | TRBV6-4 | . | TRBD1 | TGTGCCAGCAGTGACCAGGGGGCAGATACGCAGTATTTT | CASSDQGADTQYF
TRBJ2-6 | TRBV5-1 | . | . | TGCGCCAGCAGCGGGAGCTCTGGGGCCAACGTCCTGACTTTC | CASSGSSGANVLTF
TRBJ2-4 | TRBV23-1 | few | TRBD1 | TGCGCCAGCAGTAAGACAGGGTTTTGCTATCGTGGCAAAAACATTCAGTACTTC | CASSKTGFCYRGKNIQYF
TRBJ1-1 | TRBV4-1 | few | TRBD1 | TGCGCCAGCAGCCATGGGACAGGGGGGGACACTGAAGCTTTCTTT | CASSHGTGGDTEAFF
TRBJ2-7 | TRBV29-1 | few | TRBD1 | TGCAGCGTCGGGACAGGGGCCTACGAGCAGTACTTC | CSVGTGAYEQYF
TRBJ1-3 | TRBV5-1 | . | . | TGCGCCAGCAGCTTAAGTCCCGGGCCGAACTCTGGAAACACCATATATTTT | CASSLSPGPNSGNTIYF
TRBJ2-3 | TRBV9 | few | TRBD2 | TGTGCCAGCAGCGTAGACAGCGGGGTCGGTACAGATACGCAGTATTTT | CASSVDSGVGTDTQYF
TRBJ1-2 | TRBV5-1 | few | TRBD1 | TGCGCCAGCAGCTCAGGGGGCGACTATGGCTACACCTTC | CASSSGGDYGYTF
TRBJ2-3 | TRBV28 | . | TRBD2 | TGTGCCAGCACCCCGCACTCGACTAGCGGGAGGGATACGCAGTATTTT | CASTPHSTSGRDTQYF
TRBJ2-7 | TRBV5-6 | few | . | TGTGCCAGCAGCTCGAAAGACTCTTTCACCCCCTACGAGCAGTACTTC | CASSSKDSFTPYEQYF
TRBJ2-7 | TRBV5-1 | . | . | TGCGCCAGCAGCTTGGGAGACTACGAGCAGTACTTC | CASSLGDYEQYF
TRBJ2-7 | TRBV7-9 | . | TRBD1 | TGTGCCAGCAGCCGAACCGGGACAGGGGACTACGAGCAGTACTTC | CASSRTGTGDYEQYF